Listed below are T cell receptor beta chains from one sample, sequenced in a study of blood T cell repertoires in COVID-19. Assay used: immunoSEQ multiplex PCR; TCRdb lists only in-frame clones, some missing. The profile shows tens of thousands of clones, around 87% of them singletons. Sequencing used peripheral blood. These receptors were collected from a woman aged 80 or over with COVID-19, enrolled during active disease. Both conserved end residues are part of each CDR3. Fields, in order: V gene, D gene, clone size, J gene, CDR3 DNA, CDR3 protein. A D gene is named only where the DNA matches it firmly. Some rows mark clone size as missing; the rest say once, few, many or name a class of expanded clone.

TRBV10-2	.	.	TRBJ1-6	TGCGCCAGCAGTGAGGGAGCCGGCTCCTATAATTCACCCCTCCACTTT	CASSEGAGSYNSPLHF
TRBV4-2	TRBD2	.	TRBJ2-7	TGTGCCAGCAGCCAAGATTTAGCGGGGGGGCCATTAGCCTACGAGCAGTACTTC	CASSQDLAGGPLAYEQYF
TRBV2	.	.	TRBJ2-7	TGTGCCTCCTCGTTAGCGCTCTCGGGCGAGCAGTACTTC	CASSLALSGEQYF
TRBV7-9	TRBD2	.	TRBJ2-7	TGTGCCAGCAGCACCGAGCCGGGACTAGCGGGGTCCTACGAGCAGTACTTC	CASSTEPGLAGSYEQYF
TRBV21-1	.	.	TRBJ1-2	TGTGCCAGCAGGAACAGGGAGACTAACTATGGCTACACCTTC	CASRNRETNYGYTF
TRBV11-2	TRBD1	.	TRBJ1-1	TGTGCCAGCAGCTTAGTACAGGGGGCTTTCTTT	CASSLVQGAFF
TRBV5-1	TRBD2	.	TRBJ2-3	TGCGCCAGCAGCTCGGGTAGCGGGGGGTATAGAGATACGCAGTATTTT	CASSSGSGGYRDTQYF
TRBV27	TRBD1	.	TRBJ2-7	TGTGCCAGCAGTTTCCAGACAGGGTTTACCTACGAGCAGTACTTC	CASSFQTGFTYEQYF
TRBV6-5	TRBD1	.	TRBJ1-5	TGTGCCAGCAGCCCGGACAGGGGCAATCAGCCCCAGCATTTT	CASSPDRGNQPQHF
TRBV19	.	once	TRBJ1-1	TGTGCCAGTAGTATATTGGGAGTGAACACTGAAGCTTTCTTT	CASSILGVNTEAFF
TRBV24-1	.	.	TRBJ2-5	TGTGCCACCAGTGATGTAGGGGTCGGGACCCAGTACTTC	CATSDVGVGTQYF
TRBV15	TRBD1	.	TRBJ2-6	TGTGCCACCAGCAGAGGTCAGGGGGCAACTGCTGGGGCCAACGTCCTGACTTTC	CATSRGQGATAGANVLTF
TRBV5-4	.	few	TRBJ1-2	TGTGCCAGCAGCTTGGCCGCGAGGGAATATGGCTACACCTTC	CASSLAAREYGYTF
TRBV30	TRBD2	once	TRBJ2-7	TGTGCCTGGAGTAGCGGGAACCCCTACGAGCAGTACTTC	CAWSSGNPYEQYF
TRBV2	TRBD2	.	TRBJ2-5	TGTGCCAGCAGGGGAGGGACTAGCGGATCCCAAGAGACCCAGTACTTC	CASRGGTSGSQETQYF
TRBV5-1	.	.	TRBJ2-4	TGCGCCAGCAGCGGGCAGGGGGCCAAAAACATTCAGTACTTC	CASSGQGAKNIQYF
TRBV6-6	TRBD2	.	TRBJ2-2	TGTGCCAGCAGTACGCGTAGCGGGGGGGCCAGCGGGGAGCTGTTTTTT	CASSTRSGGASGELFF
TRBV2	.	.	TRBJ1-3	TGTGCCAGCAGGCTTACTAGACAGGACCGCTCTGGAAACACCATATATTTT	CASRLTRQDRSGNTIYF
TRBV7-5	.	.	TRBJ1-5	TGTGCCAGAAGCTTAGCACGGGAGGGAAAAGGCAATCAGCCCCAGCATTTT	CARSLAREGKGNQPQHF
TRBV7-8	.	.	TRBJ2-2	TGTGCCAGCAGTCCACTCGGCAGCGGGAACACCGGGGAGCTGTTTTTT	CASSPLGSGNTGELFF
TRBV5-4	TRBD2	.	TRBJ2-1	TGTGCCAGCAGCTATAAGGCTAGCGGGGACAATGAGCAGTTCTTC	CASSYKASGDNEQFF
TRBV10-2	.	.	TRBJ1-2	TGCGCCAGCAGTGAGGGGACTCACTATGGCTACACCTTC	CASSEGTHYGYTF
TRBV6-1	.	.	TRBJ1-2	TGTGCCAGCAGTGAAGATGCAGGCCGCTATGGCTACACCTTC	CASSEDAGRYGYTF
TRBV2	TRBD2	.	TRBJ2-3	TGTGCCAGCTCAGGCCTAGCGGCTGATACGCAGTATTTT	CASSGLAADTQYF
TRBV12-3/TRBV12-4	.	.	TRBJ1-2	TGTGCCAGCAGTTTAGCGACGGGTGGCTACACCTTC	CASSLATGGYTF
TRBV19	.	.	TRBJ2-5	TGTGCCAGTAGTATAGTGGGGGGTGGGGAGACCCAGTACTTC	CASSIVGGGETQYF
TRBV2	TRBD1	.	TRBJ1-2	TGTGCCAGCAGTTCCGGGACAGCGACCCGCCTCTATGGCTACACCTTC	CASSSGTATRLYGYTF
TRBV3-1/TRBV3-2	.	once	TRBJ1-2	TGTGCCAGCAGCCCCAGGGGCCCTCCGGGAGGCTACACCTTC	CASSPRGPPGGYTF
TRBV10-3	.	.	TRBJ1-1	TGTGCCATCAGGGAGGGGAGCGGTGAAGCTTTCTTT	CAIREGSGEAFF
TRBV3-1/TRBV3-2	.	.	TRBJ2-3	TGTGCCAGCAGCCATCCGGGGTCCGATACGCAGTATTTT	CASSHPGSDTQYF
TRBV5-1	.	.	TRBJ1-1	TGCGCCAGCACCATCGGGACACCAGTAACTGAAGCTTTCTTT	CASTIGTPVTEAFF
TRBV18	TRBD1	once	TRBJ1-2	TGTGCCAGCTCACCGACAGGGGGTAAAGGCTACACCTTC	CASSPTGGKGYTF